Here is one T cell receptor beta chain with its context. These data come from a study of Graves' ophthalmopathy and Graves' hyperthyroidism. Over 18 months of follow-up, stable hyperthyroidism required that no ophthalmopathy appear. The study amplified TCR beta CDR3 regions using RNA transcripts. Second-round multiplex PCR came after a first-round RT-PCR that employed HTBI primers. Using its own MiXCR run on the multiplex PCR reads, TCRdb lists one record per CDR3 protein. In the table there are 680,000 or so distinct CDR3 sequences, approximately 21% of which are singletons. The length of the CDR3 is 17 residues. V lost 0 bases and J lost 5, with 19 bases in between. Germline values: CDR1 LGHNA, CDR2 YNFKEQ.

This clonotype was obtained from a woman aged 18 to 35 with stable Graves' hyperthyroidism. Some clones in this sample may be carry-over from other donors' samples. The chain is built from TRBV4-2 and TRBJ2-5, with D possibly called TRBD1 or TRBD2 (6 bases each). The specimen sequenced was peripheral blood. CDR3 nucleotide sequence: TGTGCCAGCAGCCAAGAAAGGACCAGGGGAGGTGTGGAGACCCAGTACTTC. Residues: CASSQERTRGGVETQYF.